This T cell receptor (beta chain) was captured in a study of shared clonotypes between healthy human individuals. Study-wide results and caveats: Owing to a small donor count, the genetic and exposure-history diversity represented was limited.

With respect to this clone: The target antigen is unknown.

Using immunoSEQ multiplex PCR, the repertoire was profiled, and TCRdb retains in-frame clones only, with some absent. Of about 820,000 clones in the sample, more than 85% are singletons; the top ten hold about 25%. The CDR3 extends over 16 amino acids. V was clipped by 5 bases and J by 2 bases; unmatched bases: 9. Germline V gene sequence: CDR1 SEHNR, CDR2 FQNEAQ (reference sequence). It was CD45RO-negative cells, positively selected for CCR7, that made up naive CD8 cells, with terminally differentiated effector memory CD45RA+ cells excluded. This receptor was identified in a man aged 25-45 years in good health. This rearrangement joins TRBV7-9 to TRBJ2-5; the match to TRBD1 covers 9 bases. The specimen sequenced was naive CD8+ T cells sorted from blood. This CDR3 is CASSRILDRGQETQYF. The CDR3, as DNA: TGTGCCAGCAGCCGTATCTTAGACAGGGGGCAAGAGACCCAGTACTTC. Complete variable domain (other parts from reference TRBV7-9 and TRBJ2-5): DTGVSQNPRHKITKRGQNVTFRCDPISEHNRLYWYRQTLGQGPEFLTYFQNEAQLEKSRLLSDRFSAERPKGSFSTLEIQRTEQGDSAMYLCASSRILDRGQETQYFGPGTRLLVL.